The source of this TCR beta chain is a study of sequential checkpoint blockade in melanoma. On the study more broadly: Arm A got nivolumab then ipilimumab; arm B the reverse, 1:1. Some 22 patients had tumor biopsies before treatment and at week 13. Broader study findings: Rising tumor T-cell fraction and clonality meant about 30 times likelier benefit.

Treatment reported: randomized to nivolumab then ipilimumab (arm A) or the reverse (arm B). Comments on this clone: Antigen unknown.

Repertoires were generated with immunoSEQ multiplex PCR, while TCRdb's copy carries only in-frame clones and drops some. The repertoire consists of about 13,000 clones, with roughly 27% occurring once and the leading ten covering roughly 17%. The V gene lost 2 bases and the J gene lost 2 bases, with 9 bases spanning the gap. The CDR3 has 15 amino acids. Per the germline V gene, CDR1 is SGHNT and CDR2 is YENEEA. Here the sequenced sample was tumor tissue (inferred from file names), taken from a patient given nivolumab and ipilimumab in sequence. The chain carries TRBV11-3 and TRBJ2-2; D gene ambiguous. The sequence was obtained from a human donor with melanoma. The CDR3 here is CASSLSPINTGELFF. The CDR3 DNA is TGTGCCAGCAGCTTATCCCCCATTAACACCGGGGAGCTGTTTTTT.